The entry that follows covers one T cell receptor (beta chain) sequence. The source of the sample is a study of T cell changes during pregnancy in multiple sclerosis. The repertoire was sequenced with immunoSEQ multiplex PCR; TCRdb's copy has only in-frame clones and lacks some. In the table there are 45,000 to 60,000 clones, about nine tenths of which are singletons. Per germline, CDR1 MNHEY and CDR2 SMNVEV (reference sequence). Trimming took off 3 bases at V and 4 bases at J, with 3 bases between the two ends. The CDR3 consists of 12 residues. The rearrangement links TRBV27 to TRBJ2-2, with no clear D. The specimen comprised CD4+ T cells from peripheral blood mononuclear cells, sampled after pregnancy. The receptor was derived from a female donor in good health, enrolled as a control in a pregnancy study. CDR3 DNA sequence: TGTGCCAGCAGTTTTATCACCGGGGAGCTGTTTTTT. This translates into CASSFITGELFF.